These 20 T cell receptor beta chains came from one sample sequenced in a study of blood T cell repertoires in COVID-19. Libraries were prepared by immunoSEQ multiplex PCR; TCRdb keeps only in-frame clonotypes and omits some of them. The table includes roughly 100,000 clones, about 85% detected once. The sequenced sample was peripheral blood. The receptors derive from a man aged 45 to 65 with active COVID-19.

The V gene is TRBV18, the J gene TRBJ1-1; TRBD1 agrees at 8 bases. CDR1 is KGHSH and CDR2 is LQKENI in the germline V gene. After removal of 3 bases from V and 3 bases from J, the junction contained 18 bases not matched to a gene. The CDR3 covers 19 residues. In DNA form, the CDR3 reads TGTGCCAGCTCACCCCCCCAAGACAGGGGTCCATTTGCTGACACTGAAGCTTTCTTT. This translates into CASSPPQDRGPFADTEAFF.

The genes are TRBV11-2 and TRBJ2-2, with D unresolved. V shed 0 bases and J shed 7 bases, with 9 bases lying between them. CDR3 size: 14 residues. CDR1 is SGHAT, CDR2 FQNNGV, per germline. CDR3 sequence reads: CASSLDRWNGELFF. The CDR3 bases are TGTGCCAGCAGCTTAGACAGGTGGAACGGGGAGCTGTTTTTT.

Here the CDR3 reads CASSIVAGGTYEQYF. The CDR3 region has the DNA TGTGCCAGTAGTATAGTGGCAGGGGGGACCTACGAGCAGTACTTC. The rearrangement links TRBV19 to TRBJ2-7; D is perhaps TRBD1 (7 bases). This CDR3 has 15 residues. Trimming stripped 1 base from V and 2 bases from J, with 12 bases between. CDR1 and CDR2 from the germline V gene are LNHDA and SQIVND (reference sequence).

In DNA form, the CDR3 reads TGTGCCAGCAGCCAGAGTTTAAATCAGCCCCAGCATTTT. Translation gives CASSQSLNQPQHF. The J gene is TRBJ1-5, the V gene TRBV3-1 (or the pseudogene TRBV3-2); D is unclear. Trimming left V 3 bases short and J 4 bases short, with 7 bases between. The CDR3 covers 13 residues. The germline V gene has CDR1 LGHDT and CDR2 YNNKEL (reference sequence).

The chain employs TRBV5-1 and TRBJ1-2; D gene ambiguous. The CDR3 has 15 amino acids. V was pared by 1 base and J by 6 bases, with 16 bases between. Germline V gene sequence: CDR1 SGHRS, CDR2 YFSETQ. CDR3 DNA: TGCGCCAGCAGCTTGAACGAGGGCTCCGGGAATGGCTACACCTTC. This translates into CASSLNEGSGNGYTF.

The chain employs TRBV5-1 and TRBJ1-3; D not resolved. Germline values: CDR1 SGHRS, CDR2 YFSETQ. CDR3 length equals 13 residues. V lost 5 bases to trimming and J lost 2 bases, with 8 bases between them. The CDR3 nucleotides read TGCGCCAGCAGAGCGGCGGCTGGAAACACCATATATTTT. It is translated as CASRAAAGNTIYF.

V is TRBV14 and J is TRBJ2-3; 11 bases align to TRBD2. The V segment lost 6 bases and the J segment 1 base; nucleotides outside the gene matches: 9. The CDR3 has 17 amino acids. Germline V gene lookup returns CDR1 SGHDN and CDR2 FVKESK. Written as DNA, the CDR3 is TGTGCCAGCAGACCTGGACTACTAGCGGGGGGCACAGATACGCAGTATTTT. Translation gives CASRPGLLAGGTDTQYF.

CDR3 nucleotides: TGTGCCTGGAGTATCAGTTATCAGCCCCAGCATTTT. It encodes CAWSISYQPQHF. The rearrangement uses TRBV30 and TRBJ1-5; D ambiguous. The CDR3 has 12 residues. The ends were cut back, 2 bases at V and 5 bases at J, with 7 bases in the middle. CDR1 and CDR2 (germline): GTSNPN, SVGIG (reference sequence).

This clone was seen more than once but under ten times. V gene TRBV4-1 combines with J gene TRBJ1-5; TRBD1 agrees at 9 bases. The CDR3 has 15 residues. Per the germline V gene, CDR1 is MGHRA and CDR2 is YSYEKL. Trimming cost V 6 bases and J 8 bases; bases outside gene matches: 11. CDR3 sequence reads: CASSAGQGLMEPQHF. The CDR3 DNA follows: TGCGCCAGCAGTGCCGGACAGGGGTTAATGGAGCCCCAGCATTTT.

The table lists this clone with a few counts. This chain uses TRBV15 with TRBJ2-2, with 11 bases fitting TRBD2. V lost 1 base to trimming and J lost 7 bases; unmatched junction nucleotides: 11. Germline CDR1 reads LNHNV; CDR2 reads YYDKDF (reference sequence). The CDR3 loop spans 18 amino acids. CDR3 sequence: CATSRVALAGAGNGELFF. The CDR3 nucleotides read TGTGCCACCAGCAGAGTGGCACTAGCGGGGGCCGGTAACGGGGAGCTGTTTTTT. Variable domain in full (rest from reference TRBV15 and TRBJ2-2): DAMVIQNPRYQVTQFGKPVTLSCSQTLNHNVMYWYQQKSSQAPKLLFHYYDKDFNNEADTPDNFQSRRPNTSFCFLDIRSPGLGDTAMYLCATSRVALAGAGNGELFFGEGSRLTVL.

Only one count was recorded for this clone. The J gene is TRBJ1-1, the V gene TRBV27, with 7 bases that match TRBD1. After removal of 2 bases from V and 6 bases from J, the junction contained 6 bases not matched to a gene. This CDR3 region has 14 residues. Germline values: CDR1 MNHEY, CDR2 SMNVEV (reference sequence). CDR3 nucleotide sequence: TGTGCCAGCAGTTTAGCACAGGGGCTGTCTGAAGCTTTCTTT. Translating gives CASSLAQGLSEAFF.

The chain combines TRBV27 with TRBJ2-1, with 10 positions matching TRBD2. This CDR3 spans 15 amino acids. V lost 3 bases and J lost 5; bases outside the gene matches: 4. Germline V gives CDR1 MNHEY, CDR2 SMNVEV (reference sequence). The CDR3 DNA sequence: TGTGCCAGCAGTTTCTGGACTAGCGGACACAATGAGCAGTTCTTC. Its protein is CASSFWTSGHNEQFF.

The V gene is TRBV5-1, the J gene TRBJ1-2; D gene uncertain. The germline V gene encodes CDR1 SGHRS and CDR2 YFSETQ. This CDR3 region has 13 residues. The V gene lost 0 bases and the J gene lost 1 base, with 4 bases spanning the gap. This chain's CDR3 is CASSLAGNYGYTF. For the CDR3, the DNA is TGCGCCAGCAGCTTGGCGGGTAACTATGGCTACACCTTC.

Regarding this clone: The sample contains more than one DNA sequence encoding this CDR3. V and J are TRBV7-9 and TRBJ2-1, with 11 bases identical to TRBD2. Looked up from germline, CDR1 is SEHNR and CDR2 is FQNEAQ (reference sequence). CDR3 size: 15 residues. Germline trimming cut 5 bases from V and 4 bases from J; bases unmatched to any gene: 4. CDR3 sequence (DNA): TGTGCCAGCAGCACAACTAGCGGGGGTTACAATGAGCAGTTCTTC. Translated, it gives CASSTTSGGYNEQFF.

V usage is TRBV4-1 and J usage is TRBJ2-1; the match to TRBD2 covers 13 bases. This CDR3 contains 18 residues. CDR1 is MGHRA and CDR2 is YSYEKL in the germline V gene. With 4 bases clipped from V and 7 bases from J, the junction kept 13 bases outside the gene matches. CDR3 coding DNA: TGCGCCAGCAGCCTAAGTAGTGTACTAGCGGGGGGGAGGAATGAGCAGTTCTTC. Protein sequence: CASSLSSVLAGGRNEQFF.

The rearrangement joins TRBV5-4 to TRBJ1-2, with 8 positions matching TRBD1. The germline V gene encodes CDR1 SGHNT and CDR2 YYREEE (reference sequence). CDR3 length: 15 amino acids. Trimming removed 4 bases from V and 6 bases from J; junction bases left unmatched: 11. The CDR3 sequence is CASSDGSGGRNGYTF. The CDR3 bases are TGTGCCAGCAGCGATGGTTCAGGGGGCCGAAATGGCTACACCTTC.

V usage is TRBV5-4 and J usage is TRBJ2-5; 7 bases map to TRBD2. CDR1 and CDR2 (germline): SGHNT, YYREEE (reference sequence). The CDR3 loop spans 15 amino acids. V lost 4 bases to trimming and J lost 1 base; unmatched junction nucleotides: 7. The DNA of the CDR3 is TGTGCCAGCAGCCACCCTAGCGGAGGCCAAGAGACCCAGTACTTC. Its translation: CASSHPSGGQETQYF.

V and J are TRBV6-6 and TRBJ2-7; perhaps TRBD1 as D (6 bases). CDR3 length: 16 amino acids. Between the trimmed V and J ends, which lost 2 bases and 2 bases, there was a span of 16 bases. The germline gives CDR1 MNHNY, CDR2 SVGAGI (reference sequence). CDR3 sequence: CASSYGTGKKPYEQYF. The CDR3 DNA is TGTGCCAGCAGTTACGGAACAGGGAAGAAGCCCTACGAGCAGTACTTC.

The rearrangement uses TRBV11-3 and TRBJ2-2, with TRBD1 identical over 9 bases. Germline V gene data show CDR1 as SGHNT and CDR2 as YENEEA. Trimming at V came to 5 bases and at J to 4 bases, leaving 8 bases not matched to a gene. This CDR3 has 16 residues. The DNA of the CDR3 is TGTGCCAGCAGCACTTGGACAGGGGATACCACCGGGGAGCTGTTTTTT. Protein: CASSTWTGDTTGELFF.

V and J are TRBV6-2 or TRBV6-3 and TRBJ1-2; possible D gene TRBD1, 6 bases. From germline, CDR1 is MNHEY and CDR2 SVGEGT. This CDR3 region has 15 residues. The V and J ends lost 4 bases and 2 bases respectively, with 14 bases between them. This chain's CDR3 is CASSSSLDRNYGYTF. The CDR3 bases are TGTGCCAGCAGTTCCAGCCTAGACAGGAACTATGGCTACACCTTC.